These 4 T cell receptor beta chains share one sample of origin, sequenced in a study of cytomegalovirus exposure and HLA in healthy donors. Vbeta (60) and Jbeta (13) primers were used in the PCR. Measured with immunoSEQ multiplex PCR; TCRdb has only the in-frame clones, and not every one. The sample contains about 200,000 clones, 75% to 90% of which appear only once. What was sequenced was PBMCs. The receptors shown here come from a man between 25 and 39 years old in good health and CMV-seronegative.

CDR3 nucleotides: TGTGCCAGCAAACAGCTCCAGCGGGAGGGATACAATGAGCAGTTCTTC. This translates into CASKQLQREGYNEQFF. The V gene is TRBV28, the J gene TRBJ2-1, with 10 bases fitting TRBD2. Trimming removed 7 bases from V and 4 bases from J; junction bases left unmatched: 10. Looked up from germline, CDR1 is MDHEN and CDR2 is SYDVKM. CDR3 length equals 16 residues.

The V and J genes are TRBV9 and TRBJ1-2; a possible D gene is TRBD1 (5 bases). Trimming pared 4 bases from V and 8 bases from J, leaving 15 bases between. Germline values: CDR1 SGDLS, CDR2 YYNGEE. This CDR3 region has 13 residues. In DNA form, the CDR3 reads TGTGCCAGCAGCCCTCAGGGAATGGGGGGCTACACCTTC. Protein sequence: CASSPQGMGGYTF.

The V gene is TRBV19, the J gene TRBJ1-1; D not resolved. Germline V gene lookup returns CDR1 LNHDA and CDR2 SQIVND (reference sequence). V shed 3 bases and J shed 4 bases, with 9 bases lying between them. The CDR3 is 13 residues long. The DNA for the CDR3 is TGTGCCAGTAGTATGAGAGGGTCCACTGAAGCTTTCTTT. Translated, it gives CASSMRGSTEAFF.

The count of this clone is one. A junction boundary mismatches the germline segment, possibly from a read error. The gene calls are TRBV5-1 and TRBJ2-3; 8 nucleotides agree with TRBD2. Germline V lookup: CDR1 SGHRS, CDR2 YFSETQ. CDR3 length: 15 residues. Here the CDR3 reads CASSLSGSPTDAQYF. The CDR3 nucleotides read TGCGCCAGCAGCCTCAGCGGGAGCCCCACAGATGCGCAGTATTTT.